The present T cell receptor beta chain was sequenced within a study of vaccination and CD4 T cells after COVID-19. Study-wide results and limits: From a median of roughly 21 to 38, SARS-CoV-2-reactive clonotypes increased, though not significantly.

The table lists this clonotype with a few counts. Its antigen is undetermined. Treatment indicated: roughly 10-day PBMC culture with coronavirus spike peptide pools or control peptides (ViraFEST assay). After being plated at two million per well, PBMCs were cultured with 9.5 to 10 IU/ml IL-2 and approximately 10 ug/ml peptide pools. The germline V gene has CDR1 SGHTA and CDR2 FQGNSA. V lost 6 bases and J lost 4, with 18 bases in between. The length of the CDR3 is 15 residues. The assay that was used to sequence DNA from cultured CD4+ T cells was the Oncomine TCR Beta short-read assay. TCRdb itself ran the PCR reads through MiXCR, one entry per CDR3 protein. This sample has roughly 5,500 distinct CDR3 sequences, with approximately 76% found just once.

Sequencing input: CD4+ T cells from blood, cultured in vitro. This TCR was recovered from a human donor who had recovered from COVID-19. The chain couples TRBV7-2 to TRBJ1-2; D is perhaps TRBD1 (6 bases). The CDR3 sequence is CASSPSGGGSYGYTF. In DNA form, the CDR3 reads TGTGCCAGCAGTCCTTCGGGGGGGGGCAGCTATGGCTACACCTTC.